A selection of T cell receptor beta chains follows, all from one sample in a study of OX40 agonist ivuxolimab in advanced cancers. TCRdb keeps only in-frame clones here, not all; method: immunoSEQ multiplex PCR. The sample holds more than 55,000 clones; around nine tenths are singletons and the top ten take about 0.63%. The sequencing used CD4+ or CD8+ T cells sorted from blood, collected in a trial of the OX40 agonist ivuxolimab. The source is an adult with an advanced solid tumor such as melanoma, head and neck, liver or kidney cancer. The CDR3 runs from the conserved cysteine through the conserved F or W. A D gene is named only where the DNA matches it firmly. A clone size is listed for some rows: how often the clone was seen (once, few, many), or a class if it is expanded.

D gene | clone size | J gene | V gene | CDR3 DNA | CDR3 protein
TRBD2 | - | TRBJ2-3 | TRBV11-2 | TGTGCCAGCAGCTTAAGACTAGCGGGAGAAGCAGATACGCAGTATTTT | CASSLRLAGEADTQYF
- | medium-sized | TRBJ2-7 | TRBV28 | TGTGCCAGCAGTTTAAGGCCCTACGAGCAGTACTTC | CASSLRPYEQYF
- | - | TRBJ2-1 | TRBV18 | TGTGCCAGCGCCCCGTCTTTCAATCGGGAGCAGTTCTTC | CASAPSFNREQFF
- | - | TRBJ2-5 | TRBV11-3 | TGTGCCAGCAGCCCTCGGACAATACAAGAGACCCAGTACTTC | CASSPRTIQETQYF
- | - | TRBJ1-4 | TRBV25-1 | TGTGCCAGCAGTGGCCCCCAGGGTCTGATCGAAAAACTGTTTTTT | CASSGPQGLIEKLFF
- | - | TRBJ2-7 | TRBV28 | TGTGCCAGCAGTGACTACGAGCAGTACTTC | CASSDYEQYF
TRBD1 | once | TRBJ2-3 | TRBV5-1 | TGCGCCAGCAGCCGGACAGGGTTGGCAGATACGCAGTATTTT | CASSRTGLADTQYF
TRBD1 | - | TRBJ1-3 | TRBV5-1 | TGCGCCAGCAGCTTGGACCAAAACCCAGGGGGCGGAAACACCATATATTTT | CASSLDQNPGGGNTIYF
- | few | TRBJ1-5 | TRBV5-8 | TGTGCCAGCAGCTGGACAACAGGGAATTCTCAGCCCCAGCATTTT | CASSWTTGNSQPQHF
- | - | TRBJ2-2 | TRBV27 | TGTGCCAGCAAACGACCGGCCGGGGAGCTGTTTTTT | CASKRPAGELFF
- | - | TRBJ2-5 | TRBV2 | TGTGCCAGCATCCCCTCACGGGACGTCGGGACCCAGTACTTC | CASIPSRDVGTQYF
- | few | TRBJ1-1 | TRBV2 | TGTGCCAGCAGGCTCACCCTGGCAGTTGAAGCTTTCTTT | CASRLTLAVEAFF
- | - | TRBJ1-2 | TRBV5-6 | TGTGCCAGCAGCTTGGGTGAGGGGTCCGGCTACACCTTC | CASSLGEGSGYTF
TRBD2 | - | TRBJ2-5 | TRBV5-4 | TGTGCCAGCAGCTCGGCCGGACTAGCGGGAGAGACCCAGTACTTC | CASSSAGLAGETQYF
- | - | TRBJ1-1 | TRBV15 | TGTGCCACCACCCGGGCACTGAACACTGAAGCTTTCTTT | CATTRALNTEAFF
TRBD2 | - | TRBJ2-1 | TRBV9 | TGTGCCAGCAGCGTAGAGCTAGCGGGAGGGGGCAATGAGCAGTTCTTC | CASSVELAGGGNEQFF
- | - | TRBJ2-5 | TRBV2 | TGTGCCAGCAGTTCTTTCGGCGGTGGAGAGACCCAGTACTTC | CASSSFGGGETQYF
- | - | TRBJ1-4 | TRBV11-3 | TGTGCCAGCAGCCCCGGACGGTATAATGAAAAACTGTTTTTT | CASSPGRYNEKLFF
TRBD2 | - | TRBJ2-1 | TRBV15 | TGTGCCACCAGCAGAGAGGCGGGACTAGCGGGAGTTGTTGGGCAGTTCTTC | CATSREAGLAGVVGQFF
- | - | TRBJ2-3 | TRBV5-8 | TGTGCCAGCAGCCGCGGGACAGTTAAGGCGGATACGCAGTATTTT | CASSRGTVKADTQYF
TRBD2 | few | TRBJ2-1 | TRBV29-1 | TGCAGCGGGGGACTAGCGGGAGTTAATGAGCAGTTCTTC | CSGGLAGVNEQFF
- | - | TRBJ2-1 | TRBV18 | TGTGCCAGCTCACTACAGAGACCAGAGCAGTTCTTC | CASSLQRPEQFF
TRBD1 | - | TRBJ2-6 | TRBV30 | TGTGCCTGGAGAGGGACAGGGAGCTCCGGGGCCAACGTCCTGACTTTC | CAWRGTGSSGANVLTF
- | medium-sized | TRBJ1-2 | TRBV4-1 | TGCGCCAGCAGCCAAGACGCTAGGACAGATCTATATGGCTACACCTTC | CASSQDARTDLYGYTF
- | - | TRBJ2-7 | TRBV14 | TGTGCCAGCAGGCAAGGAGGGTCCTACGAGCAGTACTTC | CASRQGGSYEQYF
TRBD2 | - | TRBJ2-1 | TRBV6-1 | TGTGCCAGCAACCTAGCGGGGGGATTTAATGAGCAGTTCTTC | CASNLAGGFNEQFF
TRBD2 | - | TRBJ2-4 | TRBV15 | TGTGCCACCAGCATTAGCGGGGGGAGAGCCGTTTTAGCCAAAAACATTCAGTACTTC | CATSISGGRAVLAKNIQYF
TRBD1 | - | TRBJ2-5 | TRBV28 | TGTGCCAGCAGACCCGGGACAGAAGAGACCCAGTACTTC | CASRPGTEETQYF
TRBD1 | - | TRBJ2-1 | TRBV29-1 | TGCAGCGTTGAAGGTTACGGGACAGGGCGGGAGGAGCAGTTCTTC | CSVEGYGTGREEQFF
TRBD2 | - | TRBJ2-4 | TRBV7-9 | TGTGCCAGCAGCTCTCTAGCGGGAGGTCTAAACATTCAGTACTTC | CASSSLAGGLNIQYF
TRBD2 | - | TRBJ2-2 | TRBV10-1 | TGCGCCAGTTCTCTAGCGGGGGGCAACACCGGGGAGCTGTTTTTT | CASSLAGGNTGELFF
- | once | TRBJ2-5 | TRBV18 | TGTGCCAGCTCCCCTACCAGTTTCCAAGAGACCCAGTACTTC | CASSPTSFQETQYF
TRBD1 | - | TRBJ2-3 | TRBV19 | TGTGCCAGTAGTATCGGACAGGGGCTCACAGATACGCAGTATTTT | CASSIGQGLTDTQYF
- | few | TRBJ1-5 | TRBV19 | TGTGCCAGTACCCTCAACCCTATAGGTTGGGGTCAGCCCCAGCATTTT | CASTLNPIGWGQPQHF
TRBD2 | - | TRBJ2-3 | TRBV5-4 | TGTGCCAGCAGCGTGGTCCCGGGACTAGCGAGCACAGATACGCAGTATTTT | CASSVVPGLASTDTQYF